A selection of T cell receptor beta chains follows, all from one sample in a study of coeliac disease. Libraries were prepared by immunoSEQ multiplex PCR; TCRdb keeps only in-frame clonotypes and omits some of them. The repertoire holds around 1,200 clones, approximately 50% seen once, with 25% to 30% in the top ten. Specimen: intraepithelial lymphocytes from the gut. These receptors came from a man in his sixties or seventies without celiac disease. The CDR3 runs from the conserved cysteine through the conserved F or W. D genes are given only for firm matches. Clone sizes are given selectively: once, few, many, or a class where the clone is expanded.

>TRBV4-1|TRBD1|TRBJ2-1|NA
CASSGTGGNEQFF
TGCGCCAGCAGCGGGACAGGGGGCAATGAGCAGTTCTTC
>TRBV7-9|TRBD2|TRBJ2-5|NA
CASSPILAGGSETQYF
TGTGCCAGCAGCCCAATCCTAGCGGGGGGAAGTGAGACCCAGTACTTC
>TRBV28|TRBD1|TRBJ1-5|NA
CASRPGQGPNQPQHF
TGTGCCAGCAGACCGGGACAGGGGCCCAATCAGCCCCAGCATTTT
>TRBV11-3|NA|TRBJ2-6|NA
CASSQLTQSRQSRANVLTF
TGTGCCAGCAGCCAGTTGACACAATCTCGACAAAGTCGGGCCAACGTCCTGACTTTC
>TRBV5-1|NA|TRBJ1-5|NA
CASSLGWATGEPQHF
TGCGCCAGCAGCTTGGGGTGGGCGACGGGAGAGCCCCAGCATTTT
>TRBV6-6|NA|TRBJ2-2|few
CASSSYRMNTGELFF
TGTGCCAGCAGTAGTTACAGAATGAACACCGGGGAGCTGTTTTTT
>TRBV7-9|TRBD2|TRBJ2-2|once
CASTPRLAGAHTNTGELFF
TGTGCCAGCACCCCGAGACTAGCGGGGGCCCATACGAACACCGGGGAGCTGTTTTTT
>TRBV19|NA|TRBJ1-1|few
CASMRYVTNTEAFF
TGTGCCAGTATGCGGTATGTCACAAACACTGAAGCTTTCTTT
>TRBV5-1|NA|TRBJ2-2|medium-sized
CAASSGVKAGELFF
TGCGCCGCCTCTTCAGGGGTGAAGGCCGGGGAGCTGTTTTTT
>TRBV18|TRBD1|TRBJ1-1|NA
CASSPGDRGGNTEAFF
TGTGCCAGCTCACCGGGGGACAGGGGGGGGAACACTGAAGCTTTCTTT
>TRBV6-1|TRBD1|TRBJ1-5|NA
CASSEIGTGFYQPQHF
TGTGCCAGCAGTGAAATTGGGACAGGGTTCTATCAGCCCCAGCATTTT
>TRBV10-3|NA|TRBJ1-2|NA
CAITNGAGAGYTF
TGTGCCATCACCAACGGGGCAGGGGCCGGCTACACCTTC
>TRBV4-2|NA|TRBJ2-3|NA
CASSQEVGGYTQYF
TGTGCCAGCAGCCAAGAAGTTGGCGGGTATACGCAGTATTTT
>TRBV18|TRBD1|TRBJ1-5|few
CASSPDRGGNQPQHF
TGTGCCAGCTCACCGGACAGGGGGGGCAATCAGCCCCAGCATTTT
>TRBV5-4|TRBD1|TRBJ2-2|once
CASSYYRGSGELFF
TGTGCCAGCAGCTATTACAGGGGATCCGGGGAGCTGTTTTTT
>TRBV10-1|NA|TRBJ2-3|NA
CASSVSGSTDTQYF
TGCGCCAGCAGTGTGTCCGGGAGCACAGATACGCAGTATTTT
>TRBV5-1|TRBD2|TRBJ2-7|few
CASSLYSGGSSYEQYF
TGCGCCAGCAGTTTATATAGCGGGGGGAGCTCCTACGAGCAGTACTTC
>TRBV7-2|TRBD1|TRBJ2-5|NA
CASSGRTGGSSETQYF
TGTGCCAGCAGCGGCCGAACAGGGGGTTCTTCAGAGACCCAGTACTTC
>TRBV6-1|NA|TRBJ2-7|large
CASRSTASYEQYF
TGTGCCAGCAGATCGACAGCCTCCTACGAGCAGTACTTC
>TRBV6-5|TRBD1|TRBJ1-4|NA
CASRRQGADEKLFF
TGTGCCAGCAGGCGACAGGGTGCGGATGAAAAACTGTTTTTT
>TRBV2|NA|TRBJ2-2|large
CASSETNTGELFF
TGTGCCAGCAGTGAAACTAACACCGGGGAGCTGTTTTTT
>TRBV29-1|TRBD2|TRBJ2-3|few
CSAQSGTSGTDTQYF
TGCAGCGCCCAAAGTGGGACTAGCGGAACAGATACGCAGTATTTT
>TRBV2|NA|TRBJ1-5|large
CASSRQGNQPQHF
TGTGCCAGTTCCCGGCAGGGCAATCAGCCCCAGCATTTT
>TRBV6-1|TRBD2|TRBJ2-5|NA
CASSEGLAWEETQYF
TGTGCCAGCAGTGAGGGACTAGCGTGGGAAGAGACCCAGTACTTC
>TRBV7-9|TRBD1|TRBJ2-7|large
CASSLSFGTDYEQYF
TGTGCCAGCAGCTTAAGCTTTGGGACAGACTACGAGCAGTACTTC
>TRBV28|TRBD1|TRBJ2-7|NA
CASSNLGQGNYEQYF
TGTGCCAGCAGTAACCTAGGACAGGGAAATTACGAGCAGTACTTC
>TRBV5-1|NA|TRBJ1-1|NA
CASSFLVGNTEAFF
TGCGCCAGCAGCTTTCTCGTCGGGAACACTGAAGCTTTCTTT
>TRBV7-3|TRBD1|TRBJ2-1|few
CASSQDRGSYNEQFF
TGTGCCAGCAGCCAGGACAGGGGCAGTTACAATGAGCAGTTCTTC
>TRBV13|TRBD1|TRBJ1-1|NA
CASSSNRGWDTEAFF
TGTGCCAGCAGCTCCAACAGGGGGTGGGACACTGAAGCTTTCTTT
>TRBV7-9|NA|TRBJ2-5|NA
CASSSRLSQETQYF
TGTGCCAGCAGCTCCCGACTTTCGCAAGAGACCCAGTACTTC
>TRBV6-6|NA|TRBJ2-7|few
CASMGSEGYEQYF
TGTGCCAGCATGGGGTCTGAGGGCTACGAGCAGTACTTC
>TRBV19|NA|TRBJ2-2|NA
CASSARGNGGELFF
TGTGCCAGTAGTGCCAGGGGAAATGGCGGGGAGCTGTTTTTT
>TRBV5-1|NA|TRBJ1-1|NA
CASSLGGGGTEAFF
TGCGCCAGCAGCTTGGGAGGGGGAGGGACTGAAGCTTTCTTT
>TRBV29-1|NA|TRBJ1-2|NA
CSVVRTGVEGYTF
TGCAGCGTTGTCCGGACTGGAGTGGAGGGCTACACCTTC
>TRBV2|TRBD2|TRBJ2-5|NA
CASRLAGGHDKKEETQYF
TGTGCCAGCAGGTTAGCGGGGGGCCATGACAAAAAAGAAGAGACCCAGTACTTC
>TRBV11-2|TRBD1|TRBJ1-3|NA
CASSQGQSSGNTIYF
TGTGCCAGCAGCCAGGGACAGAGTTCTGGAAACACCATATATTTT
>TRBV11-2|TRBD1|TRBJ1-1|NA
CASRVGTGTTGTEAFF
TGTGCCAGCAGGGTTGGGACAGGGACTACCGGCACTGAAGCTTTCTTT
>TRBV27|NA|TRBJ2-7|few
CASSFPPQGSYEQYF
TGTGCCAGCAGTTTCCCCCCTCAGGGTTCCTACGAGCAGTACTTC
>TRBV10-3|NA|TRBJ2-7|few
CAISEEGRGYEQYF
TGTGCCATCAGTGAAGAGGGTAGAGGCTACGAGCAGTACTTC
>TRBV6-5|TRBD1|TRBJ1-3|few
CASSYTTGSSGNTIYF
TGTGCCAGCAGTTACACGACAGGGAGCTCTGGAAACACCATATATTTT
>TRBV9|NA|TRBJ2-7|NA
CASSVDAEGEQYF
TGTGCCAGCAGCGTAGACGCCGAGGGCGAGCAGTACTTC
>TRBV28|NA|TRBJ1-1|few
CASTPGYTEAFF
TGTGCCAGCACCCCGGGGTACACTGAAGCTTTCTTT
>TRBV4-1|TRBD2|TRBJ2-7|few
CASSQDERGATYEQYF
TGCGCCAGCAGCCAAGACGAGCGGGGGGCGACCTACGAGCAGTACTTC
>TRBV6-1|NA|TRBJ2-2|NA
CASSVKFRTGELFF
TGTGCCAGCAGTGTTAAATTTCGTACCGGGGAGCTGTTTTTT